In this sample, the clone carrying this TCR beta chain turned up once. Its target is unknown. The authors sequenced TCR beta from blood CD8+ and CD4+ T cells. The study used healthy donors as controls matched for age and sex. CDR1 is MNHEY, CDR2 SMNVEV, per germline (reference sequence). V lost 9 bases and J lost 0, with 18 bases in between. The CDR3 covers 16 residues. RNA amounts of about 0.5 to 1 ug underwent reverse transcription with random hexamers. The CDR3 of TCR beta was amplified by immunoSEQ multiplex PCR across 54 Vbeta and 13 Jbeta. TCRdb itself ran the immunoSEQ multiplex PCR reads through MiXCR, one entry per CDR3 protein. The data hold tens of thousands of distinct CDR3 sequences, with 90% to 95% observed a single time. The data belong to a study of CD8 T cells in Susac syndrome. Study-wide results and limits: The study's TCR sequencing and HLA analysis covered a relatively small number of individuals, and the study acknowledged this.

The J gene is TRBJ2-1, the V gene TRBV27; perhaps D is TRBD1 or TRBD2 (6 bases each). The source of this sequence is a human donor in good health. The sample comprised CD8+ T cells from PBMCs. The CDR3 DNA is TGTGCCAGTGCGGGGACACAGGGTGACTCCTACAATGAGCAGTTCTTC. The encoded protein is CASAGTQGDSYNEQFF.